A single sample gave rise to the 28 T cell receptor beta chains below, sequenced in a study of graft-versus-host responses after intestinal transplantation. Clones were read by immunoSEQ multiplex PCR, and TCRdb kept only the in-frame ones, dropping some. Among some 110,000 clones listed, approximately 90% were seen once. Their target antigens are unknown. Sequenced material: unstimulated CD4+ T cells sorted from spleen or lymph node cells, taken before intestinal transplant. The source is a human donor who received an intestinal transplant.

The J gene is TRBJ1-1, the V gene TRBV11-2; D is ambiguous. V was cut by 5 bases and J by 4 bases, with 14 bases left in between. CDR1 SGHAT and CDR2 FQNNGV come from the germline V gene. The CDR3 sequence is 14 residues long. CDR3 DNA: TGTGCCAGCAGCCCCCACCCCGGAGGCACTGAAGCTTTCTTT. Protein sequence: CASSPHPGGTEAFF. The variable domain in full, completed from reference TRBV11-2 and TRBJ1-1, reads EAGVAQSPRYKIIEKRQSVAFWCNPISGHATLYWYQQILGQGPKLLIQFQNNGVVDDSQLPKDRFSAERLKGVDSTLKIQPAKLEDSAVYLCASSPHPGGTEAFFGQGTRLTVV.

The chain combines TRBV5-4 with TRBJ1-1; D may be TRBD1 (6 bases). CDR3 length equals 15 residues. V was cut by 2 bases and J by 1 base, with 12 bases left in between. Germline V gene lookup returns CDR1 SGHNT and CDR2 YYREEE (reference sequence). The CDR3 bases are TGTGCCAGCAGCTTAAACAGGGTCCCGAACACTGAAGCTTTCTTT. Protein: CASSLNRVPNTEAFF.

The V call is TRBV11-2, the J call TRBJ1-2; D perhaps matches TRBD1 (5 bases). The V gene lost 2 bases and the J gene lost 8 bases, with 15 bases spanning the gap. CDR1 and CDR2 from the germline V gene are SGHAT and FQNNGV. The CDR3 length is 14 residues. The CDR3 nucleotides are TGTGCCAGCAGCTTAAGCACAGCAGGGAGGGGCTACACCTTC. As protein: CASSLSTAGRGYTF.

The rearrangement joins TRBV28 to TRBJ2-4, with D possibly matching TRBD2 (5 bases). Germline V lookup: CDR1 MDHEN, CDR2 SYDVKM. This CDR3 comprises 15 residues. V lost 2 bases and J lost 0, with 8 bases in between. CDR3 nucleotide sequence: TGTGCCAGCAGTTTAACGGGGATAGCCAAAAACATTCAGTACTTC. Protein: CASSLTGIAKNIQYF.

The V call is TRBV27, the J call TRBJ2-7; tentatively, D is TRBD1 (6 bases). Germline CDR1 and CDR2: MNHEY and SMNVEV (reference sequence). With 7 bases removed from V and 3 bases from J, the gap between germline ends came to 16 bases. This CDR3 has 14 amino acids. This CDR3 reads CASIWGHRGYEQYF. The CDR3 nucleotides read TGTGCCAGCATTTGGGGACACCGGGGCTACGAGCAGTACTTC.

The rearrangement joins TRBV5-1 to TRBJ2-3; 14 positions match TRBD2. Looked up from germline, CDR1 is SGHRS and CDR2 is YFSETQ. This CDR3 is 19 amino acids long. The V and J ends lost 0 bases and 4 bases, in that order; junction bases with no gene match: 10. This CDR3 reads CASSLGPGLAGAGADTQYF. The CDR3 DNA sequence: TGCGCCAGCAGCTTGGGACCGGGACTAGCGGGGGCCGGGGCAGATACGCAGTATTTT.

The J gene is TRBJ2-7, the V gene TRBV2, with D possibly TRBD2 on 8 matching bases. CDR3 length equals 15 residues. V was pared by 6 bases and J by 2 bases, with 17 bases between. The V gene's germline CDR1 is SNHLY and CDR2 FYNNEI. The CDR3 sequence is CASRPGGDSPYEQYF. Written as DNA, the CDR3 is TGTGCCAGCAGGCCCGGGGGGGACAGTCCCTACGAGCAGTACTTC.

This clone was counted a few times. The chain uses TRBV6-6 and TRBJ1-3, with D maybe TRBD1 (6 bases). The germline CDR1 and CDR2 sequences are MNHNY and SVGAGI (reference sequence). V lost 0 bases and J 4 bases, leaving 13 bases between the germline ends. The CDR3 sequence is 16 residues long. CDR3 DNA: TGTGCCAGCAGTTACTCGATGCAGGGGCGAGGAAACACCATATATTTT. Translated, it gives CASSYSMQGRGNTIYF.

This clone was seen a single time. This chain joins TRBV30 and TRBJ2-1; maybe TRBD2 (7 bases). With 0 bases removed from V and 5 bases from J, the gap between germline ends came to 17 bases. The CDR3 is 16 amino acids. In germline, CDR1 is GTSNPN, CDR2 SVGIG (reference sequence). In DNA form, the CDR3 reads TGTGCCTGGAGTGTACTTGGGGGGGCAGAACACAATGAGCAGTTCTTC. This sequence encodes CAWSVLGGAEHNEQFF. Full variable domain (missing parts from reference TRBV30 and TRBJ2-1): SQTIHQWPATLVQPVGSPLSLECTVEGTSNPNLYWYRQAAGRGLQLLFYSVGIGQISSEVPQNLSASRPQDRQFILSSKKLLLSDSGFYLCAWSVLGGAEHNEQFFGPGTRLTVL.

Comment on this clone: The junction shows a germline mismatch at one end, possibly a read error. V and J are TRBV6-5 and TRBJ2-1, with D maybe TRBD2 (6 bases). Germline CDR1 is MNHEY and CDR2 is SVGAGI. The CDR3 is 13 residues long. The CDR3 sequence: CASRRTLGTDEVF. Written as DNA, the CDR3 is TGTGCCAGCAGGCGGACCCTGGGGACTGACGAGGTCTTC.

The chain links TRBV6-1 to TRBJ2-7; the D is unclear. CDR1 MNHNS and CDR2 SASEGT come from the germline V gene. This CDR3 has 16 amino acids. Trimming left V 2 bases short and J 0 bases short, with 14 bases between. The CDR3 DNA reads TGTGCCAGCAGTGAAATCGGCAGGAAGAGCTCCTACGAGCAGTACTTC. Translated, it gives CASSEIGRKSSYEQYF.

The chain employs TRBV27 and TRBJ2-3; 9 nucleotides agree with TRBD1. Germline V gene sequence: CDR1 MNHEY, CDR2 SMNVEV (reference sequence). V was clipped by 4 bases and J by 4 bases; unmatched bases: 3. The CDR3 sequence is 14 residues long. Here the CDR3 reads CASSWTGVADTQYF. For the CDR3, the DNA is TGTGCCAGCAGTTGGACAGGGGTGGCAGATACGCAGTATTTT.

The chain recombines TRBV28 with TRBJ1-4, with TRBD1 matching over 7 bases. Germline V CDR1 and CDR2: MDHEN, SYDVKM. V gave up 6 bases and J gave up 0 bases; unmatched junction bases: 16. This CDR3 is built from 19 residues. The CDR3 region has the DNA TGTGCCAGCAGGGTTCCTCTGGGGGACAGCCTTACAACTAATGAAAAACTGTTTTTT. This translates into CASRVPLGDSLTTNEKLFF.

This chain joins TRBV29-1 and TRBJ1-2, with 8 bases fitting TRBD1. CDR1 and CDR2 from the germline V gene are SQVTM and ANQGSEA. This CDR3 is 14 amino acids long. Unmatched junction bases numbered 3, after V lost 1 base and J lost 2 bases. Here the CDR3 reads CSVEGTGLNYGYTF. DNA for the CDR3: TGCAGCGTTGAAGGGACAGGGCTAAACTATGGCTACACCTTC. Full variable domain (outside the CDR3, taken from reference TRBV29-1 and TRBJ1-2): SAVISQKPSRDICQRGTSLTIQCQVDSQVTMMFWYRQQPGQSLTLIATANQGSEATYESGFVIDKFPISRPNLTFSTLTVSNMSPEDSSIYLCSVEGTGLNYGYTFGSGTRLTVV.

The chain combines TRBV4-1 with TRBJ1-2; 8 bases map to TRBD1. V shed 4 bases and J 3 bases; nucleotides not matched to a gene: 13. CDR3 length: 17 residues. Looked up from germline, CDR1 is MGHRA and CDR2 is YSYEKL. The DNA for the CDR3 is TGCGCCAGCAGCCCCGGACAGGGACCCCTTACCGACTATGGCTACACCTTC. This translates into CASSPGQGPLTDYGYTF.

This clone was found once. This chain uses TRBV28 with TRBJ2-7; 7 bases fit TRBD1. CDR1 is MDHEN and CDR2 is SYDVKM in the germline V gene. The CDR3 sequence is 13 residues long. Losses at the gene ends were 4 bases for V and 1 base for J; bases not matched to a gene: 1. CDR3 DNA sequence: TGTGCCAGCAGTTGGACAGGATCCTACGAGCAGTACTTC. It is translated as CASSWTGSYEQYF.

V is TRBV10-2 and J is TRBJ2-5; TRBD1 agrees at 7 bases. The CDR3 contains 13 residues. Germline-derived CDR1 and CDR2 are WSHSY and SAAADI. V lost 6 bases, J lost 4 bases, and 5 bases stayed unmatched. The CDR3 protein is CASRGRGTETQYF. The CDR3 DNA sequence: TGCGCCAGCAGGGGCAGGGGGACAGAGACCCAGTACTTC.

V usage is TRBV6-5 and J usage is TRBJ1-5, with D maybe TRBD1 (5 bases). The V gene's germline CDR1 is MNHEY and CDR2 SVGAGI. The CDR3 runs to 14 residues. Trimming shortened V by 0 bases and J by 7 bases, and 10 bases separated the two germline ends. CDR3 in DNA: TGTGCCAGCAGTTACTCCAGGGTTTCGCAGCCCCAGCATTTT. Amino acids: CASSYSRVSQPQHF.

V gene TRBV5-1 combines with J gene TRBJ2-7; 11 bases agree with TRBD2. Germline CDR1 SGHRS, CDR2 YFSETQ. Germline trimming cut 2 bases from V and 2 bases from J; bases unmatched to any gene: 0. This CDR3 is built from 14 residues. The CDR3 DNA reads as TGCGCCAGCAGCTTTAGCGGGGGGGCCTACGAGCAGTACTTC. Protein: CASSFSGGAYEQYF.

The chain joins TRBV27 to TRBJ2-1; 8 bases are a match to TRBD2. The CDR3 extends over 14 amino acids. The trim removed 7 bases at V and 8 bases at J, leaving 10 bases unmatched. From germline, CDR1 is MNHEY and CDR2 SMNVEV (reference sequence). The CDR3 DNA reads as TGTGCCAGCAAAAAAGAAGGACTAGCTCATGAGCAGTTCTTC. This sequence encodes CASKKEGLAHEQFF.

This chain uses TRBV7-9 with TRBJ1-1; 8 bases align to TRBD1. The V and J ends lost 3 bases and 6 bases, in that order; junction bases with no gene match: 3. This CDR3 contains 13 residues. CDR1 SEHNR and CDR2 FQNEAQ come from the germline V gene (reference sequence). The CDR3 protein is CASSFRGRAEAFF. The CDR3 nucleotides read TGTGCCAGCAGCTTCAGGGGGCGGGCTGAAGCTTTCTTT. Complete variable domain (other parts from reference TRBV7-9 and TRBJ1-1): DTGVSQNPRHKITKRGQNVTFRCDPISEHNRLYWYRQTLGQGPEFLTYFQNEAQLEKSRLLSDRFSAERPKGSFSTLEIQRTEQGDSAMYLCASSFRGRAEAFFGQGTRLTVV.

Written as DNA, the CDR3 is TGTGCCAGCAGTGCCCGCGGGACAGGCAATCAGCCCCAGCATTTT. Translated, it gives CASSARGTGNQPQHF. The gene calls are TRBV28 and TRBJ1-5; 7 bases agree with TRBD1. After removal of 5 bases from V and 2 bases from J, the junction contained 6 bases not matched to a gene. Germline CDR1 MDHEN, CDR2 SYDVKM. The CDR3 length is 15 residues.

The J gene is TRBJ1-2, the V gene TRBV19; 9 bases match TRBD1. J lost 4 bases, V lost 7 bases, and 10 bases had no gene match. CDR1 is LNHDA and CDR2 is SQIVND in the germline V gene (reference sequence). The CDR3 covers 15 residues. CDR3 nucleotides: TGTGCCAGTACCCTTCCGACAGGGGGATTCTATGGCTACACCTTC. Encoded protein: CASTLPTGGFYGYTF.

This clone was recorded once. The CDR3 DNA is TGCGCCAGCAGCTCTCACCCGGGACTAGCGGGATACAATGAGCAGTTCTTC. It yields the protein CASSSHPGLAGYNEQFF. This chain joins TRBV5-1 and TRBJ2-1, with TRBD2 matching over 13 bases. Losses at the gene ends were 3 bases for V and 4 bases for J; bases not matched to a gene: 7. The CDR3 length is 17 residues. Germline values: CDR1 SGHRS, CDR2 YFSETQ. Drawing the rest from reference TRBV5-1 and TRBJ2-1, the complete variable domain is KAGVTQTPRYLIKTRGQQVTLSCSPISGHRSVSWYQQTPGQGLQFLFEYFSETQRNKGNFPGRFSGRQFSNSRSEMNVSTLELGDSALYLCASSSHPGLAGYNEQFFGPGTRLTVL.

The chain joins TRBV6-5 to TRBJ1-4; 9 bases match TRBD1. CDR1 and CDR2 from the germline V gene are MNHEY and SVGAGI. Trimming at V came to 6 bases and at J to 8 bases, leaving 7 bases not matched to a gene. CDR3 size: 14 residues. CDR3 protein: CASRKQGAGEKLFF. The CDR3 bases are TGTGCCAGCAGAAAACAGGGGGCGGGAGAAAAACTGTTTTTT.

The rearrangement links TRBV6-5 to TRBJ2-1, with 14 bases lining up with TRBD2. Germline CDR1 and CDR2: MNHEY and SVGAGI. The CDR3 spans 14 residues. Trimming removed 6 bases from V and 6 bases from J; junction bases left unmatched: 1. CDR3 sequence (DNA): TGTGCCAGCAGGACTAGCGGGGGGGCCAATGAGCAGTTCTTC. Its protein product is CASRTSGGANEQFF.

The CDR3 DNA is TGTGCCAGCAGCGGGGCAGGGAGGGCCTATGGCTACACCTTC. It codes for CASSGAGRAYGYTF. The chain joins TRBV9 to TRBJ1-2; D is possibly TRBD1 (5 bases). Germline V gene sequence: CDR1 SGDLS, CDR2 YYNGEE. The CDR3 has 14 amino acids. V lost 3 bases to trimming and J lost 4 bases, with 13 bases between them.

The chain is built from TRBV7-6 and TRBJ2-5; D is unresolved. Looked up from germline, CDR1 is SGHVS and CDR2 is FNYEAQ. Trimming left V 4 bases short and J 5 bases short, with 5 bases between. CDR3 length: 11 residues. For the CDR3, the DNA is TGTGCCAGCAGCTATCAGGAGACCCAGTACTTC. The encoded protein is CASSYQETQYF.